The text below deals with one TCR beta chain. It lacks a known antigen. Base qualities are not at hand, and no much larger clone is one base apart. Including the terminal cysteine and phenylalanine, the CDR3 comprises 13 residues. The DNA shown is the 39-base CDR3, in frame from base 1. The germline V gene sets CDR1 to MNHEY and CDR2 to SVGAGI. V loses 7 bases of germline sequence and J loses 6 bases, and the interval between the two ends is 10 bases. The sample belongs to a study of cytomegalovirus exposure and HLA in healthy donors (dated by TCRdb to the late 2010s). As for the study more broadly: In an earlier analysis of approximately 640 of the donors, 250 to 300 Gb of sequence data and 120 million or so unique TCR beta sequences from 180 million or so T cells were reported. Four to six DR-DQ haplotypes were handled as single units for association and clustering, since linkage in the cohort was strong. An earlier analysis of several hundred of the donors applied high-throughput TCR beta sequencing to assess whether each TCR beta V gene segment acted as functional or pseudogenic. Besides the first cohort of around 700 subjects, a separate validation cohort made up of around 120 different subjects was used. About 310 gigabases of sequencing data and 70 million to 100 million unique TCR sequences were included in an early release covering under 650 HLA-typed donors. To study patterns of TCR occurrence, a later analysis re-analyzed previously published TCR beta repertoires from 550 to 800 donors and added high-resolution HLA genotyping. The number of donors typed differed by locus, with 629-630 for A, B, C, DRB1 and DQB1, around 520 for DQA1, 600 to 610 for DPA1, and approximately 470 for DPB1. The study profiled the T cell repertoires of hundreds of subjects by immunosequencing and related them to cytomegalovirus serostatus. Across 300 to 400 genotyped donors of the cohort, an average of 235,054 unique TCR beta nucleotide sequences per donor were sequenced, and approximately 17% of those sequences were non-productive. The genetic ancestry cluster associated with self-reported Caucasian donors included 81% of the 398 genotyped donors. The later analysis used no new phenotypic data to find candidate immune exposures, relying instead on TCR beta sequences and their occurrence across donors. All discovery cohort repertoires had been generated on a single sequencing platform. To predict cytomegalovirus infection status, the study brought together high-throughput TCR immunosequencing, statistical association of individual TCRs with disease status, and machine learning. The aim of the study was to test whether cataloging public T cell receptors could identify signatures of past pathogen exposure. Both class I and class II loci were covered by HLA typing, at four-digit resolution. A later genetic analysis used genome-wide SNP genotypes for about 65% of the roughly 700 donors, treating that subset as a discovery cohort. Donor age, sex, ethnicity and CMV serostatus were compiled together with the repertoire data.

Library preparation was by the immunoSEQ multiplex PCR assay. A mixture of 60 forward primers for TCR Vbeta segments and 13 reverse primers for TCR Jbeta segments was used in the multiplex PCR. Amplification of the CDR3 region of rearranged TCR beta genes was performed with a multiplex PCR assay on genomic DNA. The Illumina HiSeq System was used to sequence the amplified TCR beta libraries as 87-base-pair reads. The original pipeline was this. In a later analysis, around 80 million unique TCR beta chains were counted across the roughly 700 repertoires, and around 10 million of these chains were shared by at least two donors. Raw reads were error-corrected and collapsed into unique sequences by a nearest-neighbor algorithm in which closely related sequences were merged to remove PCR and sequencing errors. Alignment of CDR3 sequences to IMGT reference sequences was used to assign V, D and J gene segments. For a sequence to be retained, a match of at least six nucleotides to both a V gene segment and a J gene segment was required. Rearrangements were classified as productive when the CDR3 lacked stop codons and remained in frame with V and J, and all other rearrangements were classified as non-productive. CDR3 was defined according to IMGT convention as the region running from the second conserved V-encoded cysteine to the conserved J-encoded phenylalanine. The earlier analysis of about 610 of the donors excluded sequences that lacked an unambiguous match to a single V gene segment. In an earlier analysis of approximately 550 of the donors, V segments were called functional above 56.7% productive rearrangements and were called segregating when the between-donor standard deviation exceeded 5%. A statistical classification framework was built for diagnosing cytomegalovirus status from the catalog of TCR beta chain sequences. A later analysis assigned V and J genes by comparing TCR nucleotide sequences with IMGT/GENE-DB human TR gene sequences. Using the TCRdist pipeline, a later analysis assigned CDR3 sequences along with most-parsimonious VDJ recombination scenarios. In a later analysis, every TCR beta chain was defined by the combination of its CDR3 amino acid sequence and its V-gene family, and reads without a unique V-gene family were dropped. A later analysis removed 592 highly shared, low-generation-probability nucleotide sequences to deal with suspected cross-contamination and a sequencing artifact. In a later analysis, a clonal expansion index for each public chain was calculated from normalized within-repertoire ranks of inferred template counts. A later analysis computed generation probabilities with a VDJ recombination model fitted to out-of-frame rearrangements, and checked the results against IGoR. In a later analysis, TCR-TCR, TCR-HLA and TCR-CMV co-occurrence was scored with hypergeometric tests, and a repertoire-size bias correction was applied to TCR pairs. To estimate false discovery rates, a later analysis permuted the HLA or CMV assignments 20 times. In a later analysis, co-occurring TCRs were grouped using DBSCAN, and TCRdist sequence similarity was added for clustering within HLA-allele-positive subsets. Repertoires with fewer than 30,000 or more than 120,000 public chains, plus five repertoires with anomalous nucleotide sharing, were excluded from co-occurrence clustering. The clones in this table, taken by TCRdb from immuneACCESS, are in-frame only. Not every clone is retained; where verified, under half of the shortfall comes from an unresolved V gene, and the cause of the rest is unknown. V, J and clone size were drawn from that table, and D and trimming were deduced from the DNA. The sample profile shows fewer than 250,000 clones; around three quarters of them were found once. Of the sample, 1.6% falls within the top ten clones.

Findings and caveats that apply to the study as a whole: An association between a missense DCLRE1C variant and V-gene and J-gene trimming of TCR beta chains was found in a later genetic analysis and replicated in an independent cohort. Because counts were too low, seventeen rarely observed V segments, including chromosome 9 orphons, were excluded from the earlier analysis of around 640 of the donors. A few of the identified cytomegalovirus-associated TCR beta chains were confirmed in vitro to be specific for cytomegalovirus antigens. In a later analysis, HLA-associated TCR beta chains showed more clonal expansion and lower generation probabilities than non-associated chains that were equally common. Specific HLA alleles were associated with 15,000 to 20,000 TCR beta sequences at a false discovery rate of 0.05 in a later analysis. The authors suggested that the approach could potentially be generalized to other disease states and immunological phenotypes. In an earlier analysis of some 500 of the donors, most TCR beta V segments were observed in productive rearrangements about 87% or about 30% of the time, broadly matching IMGT annotations. When HLA alleles, especially DR and DQ, strongly co-occurred, TCR associations were difficult to assign to individual alleles. Compared with the roughly 710-donor mean, donors in an Asian-associated ancestry cluster had fewer N-insertions in productive TCRs, according to a later genetic analysis. According to a later analysis, most CMV-associated TCR beta chains appeared to be HLA-restricted, and the HLA associations seemed to be driven largely by CMV exposure. A further reported finding was that TCR beta sequences accurately predicted the HLA-A and HLA-B alleles for most subjects in the first cohort. According to a later analysis, TCR association rates differed among HLA loci, with DRB1 alleles showing the most associated TCRs and HLA-C alleles showing the fewest. This cohort had only TCR beta chains sequenced, and the lack of alpha or paired-chain data limited which features could be detected. Because HLA typing was unavailable for some donors at each locus, only the typed subset was used in association tests. Sequencing depth was assumed to be roughly uniform across donors in the presence/absence analyses, though that assumption may not hold. The only immune exposure information available for the cohort was CMV serostatus. In a later analysis, several top co-occurrence clusters were reported to appear linked to parvovirus B19, influenza, CMV and Epstein-Barr virus. The study listed 164 TCR beta chains as associated with cytomegalovirus. The classifier was reported to diagnose cytomegalovirus status with high specificity and sensitivity in both the original cohort and the validation cohort. A cluster of highly shared sequence variants was judged likely to represent a technical artifact of the sequencing pipeline. Because the 87-base-pair reads could not distinguish some IMGT-functional V segments, including TRBV6-2 and TRBV6-3, those segments were excluded. Correlated functional status among segregating V segments might be attributable to linkage disequilibrium, but an unknown experimental factor could not be ruled out. Across donors, most TCR sequences were observed very rarely, whereas some public TCRs were present in many individuals.

The cohort comprised hundreds of healthy bone marrow donors. At the time of sampling, all cohort members were nominally healthy, though unrecorded immune exposures were likely present. The donor was CMV seronegative and was included in the group of several hundred seronegative cohort members. Each donor provided a peripheral blood sample, and peripheral blood mononuclear cells were used for TCR beta sequencing. Genomic DNA was extracted from the blood cell samples with the Qiagen DNeasy Blood Extraction Kit. The sample consisted of PBMCs. This chain is built from TRBV6-5 and TRBJ1-6; there is no confident call for the D gene. This receptor was identified in a woman aged 18 to 35 in good health and CMV-seronegative. The nucleotide sequence reads as follows: TGTGCCAGCAACCGGGGAGGTAATTCACCCCTCCACTTT. Its amino acids are CASNRGGNSPLHF.